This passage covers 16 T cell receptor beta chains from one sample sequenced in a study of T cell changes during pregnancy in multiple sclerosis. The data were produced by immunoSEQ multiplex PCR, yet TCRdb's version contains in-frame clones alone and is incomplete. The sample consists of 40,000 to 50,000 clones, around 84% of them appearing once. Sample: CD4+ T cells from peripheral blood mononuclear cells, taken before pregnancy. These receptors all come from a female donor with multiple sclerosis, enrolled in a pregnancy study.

The CDR3: CASRLRLNTGELFF. The CDR3 DNA sequence: TGTGCCAGCAGATTGCGCCTGAACACCGGGGAGCTGTTTTTT. This chain connects TRBV2 to TRBJ2-2; D is ambiguous. CDR3 length equals 14 residues. Germline V gene data show CDR1 as SNHLY and CDR2 as FYNNEI. Trimming removed 6 bases from V and 1 base from J, with 9 bases in between.

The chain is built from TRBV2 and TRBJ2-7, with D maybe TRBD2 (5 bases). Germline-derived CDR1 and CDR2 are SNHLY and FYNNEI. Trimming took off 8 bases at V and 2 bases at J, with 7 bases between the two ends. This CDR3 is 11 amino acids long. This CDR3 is CASGLTYEQYF. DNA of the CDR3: TGTGCCAGCGGACTTACCTACGAGCAGTACTTC.

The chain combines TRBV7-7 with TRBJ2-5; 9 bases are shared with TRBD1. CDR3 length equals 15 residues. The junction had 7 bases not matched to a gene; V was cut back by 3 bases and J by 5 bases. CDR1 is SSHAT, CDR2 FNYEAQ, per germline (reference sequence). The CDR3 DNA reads TGTGCCAGCAGCTTTAAACAGGGGGCTTGGGAGACCCAGTACTTC. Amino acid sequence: CASSFKQGAWETQYF.

CDR3 protein: CAWSGKTGRYQPQHF. DNA for the CDR3: TGTGCCTGGAGTGGAAAGACAGGGAGGTATCAGCCCCAGCATTTT. The chain uses TRBV30 and TRBJ1-5, with TRBD1 identical over 7 bases. CDR3 length equals 15 residues. Germline values: CDR1 GTSNPN, CDR2 SVGIG (reference sequence). V lost 1 base, J lost 5 bases, and 8 bases stayed unmatched.

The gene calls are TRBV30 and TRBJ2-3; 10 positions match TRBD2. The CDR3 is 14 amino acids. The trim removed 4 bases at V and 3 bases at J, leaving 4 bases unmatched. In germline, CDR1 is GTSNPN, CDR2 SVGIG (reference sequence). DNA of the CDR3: TGTGCCTGGACCGGGACTAGCGAGACAGATACGCAGTATTTT. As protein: CAWTGTSETDTQYF. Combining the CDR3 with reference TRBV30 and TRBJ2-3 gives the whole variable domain SQTIHQWPATLVQPVGSPLSLECTVEGTSNPNLYWYRQAAGRGLQLLFYSVGIGQISSEVPQNLSASRPQDRQFILSSKKLLLSDSGFYLCAWTGTSETDTQYFGPGTRLTVL.

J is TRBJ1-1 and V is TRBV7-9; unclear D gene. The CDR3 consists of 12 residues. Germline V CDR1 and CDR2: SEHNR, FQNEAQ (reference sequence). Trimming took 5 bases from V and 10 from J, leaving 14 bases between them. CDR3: CASSPVQAGAFF. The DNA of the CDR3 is TGTGCCAGCAGCCCTGTGCAGGCAGGAGCTTTCTTT.

The CDR3 bases are TGCGCCAGCACTTCAGCGGGAGACGGGGACAATGAGCAGTTCTTC. Amino acid sequence: CASTSAGDGDNEQFF. The chain recombines TRBV10-2 with TRBJ2-1; TRBD2 aligns across 8 bases. The J segment lost 5 bases and the V segment lost 7 bases, leaving 10 bases of the junction unmatched. The length of the CDR3 is 15 residues. CDR1 is WSHSY, CDR2 SAAADI, per germline.

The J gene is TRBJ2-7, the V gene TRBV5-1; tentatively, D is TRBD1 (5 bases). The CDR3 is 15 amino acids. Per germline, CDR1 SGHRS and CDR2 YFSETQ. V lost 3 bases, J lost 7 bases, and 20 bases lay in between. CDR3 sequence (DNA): TGCGCCAGCAGCTCGGCCCCCGGACACTCGAGAGAGCAGTACTTC. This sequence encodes CASSSAPGHSREQYF.

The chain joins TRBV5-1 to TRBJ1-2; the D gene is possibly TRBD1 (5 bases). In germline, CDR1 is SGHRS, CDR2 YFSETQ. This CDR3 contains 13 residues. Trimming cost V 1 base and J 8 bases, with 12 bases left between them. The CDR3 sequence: CASSLLGGRGYTF. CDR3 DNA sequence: TGCGCCAGCAGCTTGTTGGGGGGAAGGGGCTACACCTTC.

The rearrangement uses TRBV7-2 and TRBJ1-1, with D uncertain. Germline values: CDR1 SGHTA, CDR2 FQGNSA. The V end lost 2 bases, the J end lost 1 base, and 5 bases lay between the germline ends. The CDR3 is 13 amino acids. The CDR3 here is CASSLSGNTEAFF. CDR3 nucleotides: TGTGCCAGCAGCTTATCCGGGAACACTGAAGCTTTCTTT.

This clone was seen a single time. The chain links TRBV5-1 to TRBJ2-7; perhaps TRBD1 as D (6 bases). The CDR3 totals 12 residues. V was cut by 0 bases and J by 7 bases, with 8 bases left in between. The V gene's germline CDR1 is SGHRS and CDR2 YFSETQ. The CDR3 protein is CASSLGGGEQYF. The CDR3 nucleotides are TGCGCCAGCAGCTTGGGAGGGGGAGAGCAGTACTTC.

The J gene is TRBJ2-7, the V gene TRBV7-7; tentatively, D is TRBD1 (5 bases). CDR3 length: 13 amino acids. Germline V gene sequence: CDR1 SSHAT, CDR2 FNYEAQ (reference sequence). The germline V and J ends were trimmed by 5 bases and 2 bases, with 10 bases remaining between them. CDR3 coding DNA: TGTGCCAGCAGCCCTCTGGGGCCCTACGAGCAGTACTTC. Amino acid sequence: CASSPLGPYEQYF.

CDR3 residues: CASTGGNQPQHF. CDR3 nucleotides: TGTGCCAGCACGGGGGGCAATCAGCCCCAGCATTTT. The chain uses TRBV2 and TRBJ1-5; possibly TRBD1 for D (5 bases). CDR3 length equals 12 residues. The V and J ends lost 7 bases and 2 bases respectively, with 6 bases between them. CDR1 is SNHLY, CDR2 FYNNEI, per germline.

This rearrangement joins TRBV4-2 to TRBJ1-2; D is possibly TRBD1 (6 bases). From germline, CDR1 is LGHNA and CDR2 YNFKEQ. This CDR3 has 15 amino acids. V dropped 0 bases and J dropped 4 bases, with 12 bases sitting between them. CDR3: CASSQEYARGYGYTF. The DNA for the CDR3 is TGTGCCAGCAGCCAAGAATACGCCAGGGGCTATGGCTACACCTTC.

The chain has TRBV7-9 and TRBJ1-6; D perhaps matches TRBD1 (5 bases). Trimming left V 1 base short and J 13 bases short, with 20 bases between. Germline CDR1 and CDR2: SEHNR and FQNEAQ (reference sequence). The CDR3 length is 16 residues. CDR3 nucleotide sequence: TGTGCCAGCAGCTTAGTAGTGACAGCGACGTCGTTGCCCCTCCACTTT. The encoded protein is CASSLVVTATSLPLHF.

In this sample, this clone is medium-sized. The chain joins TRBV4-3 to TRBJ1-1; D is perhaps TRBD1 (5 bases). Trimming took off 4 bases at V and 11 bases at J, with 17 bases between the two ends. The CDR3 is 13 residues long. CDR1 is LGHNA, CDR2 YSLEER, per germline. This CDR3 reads CASSPGGGVVAFF. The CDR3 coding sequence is TGCGCCAGCAGCCCAGGCGGGGGGGTGGTGGCTTTCTTT.